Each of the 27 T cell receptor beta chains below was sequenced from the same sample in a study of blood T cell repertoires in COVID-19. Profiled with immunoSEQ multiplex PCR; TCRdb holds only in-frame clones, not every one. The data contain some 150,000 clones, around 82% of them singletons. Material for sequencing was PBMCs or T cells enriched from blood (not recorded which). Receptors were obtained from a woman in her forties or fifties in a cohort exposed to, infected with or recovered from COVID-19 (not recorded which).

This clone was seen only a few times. The CDR3 region is CASSQVALAGYEQYF. The DNA for the CDR3 is TGCGCCAGCAGCCAAGTTGCTCTAGCGGGATACGAGCAGTACTTC. The chain uses TRBV4-1 and TRBJ2-7; 9 nucleotides match TRBD2. This CDR3 has 15 residues. V shed 1 base and J 4 bases; nucleotides not matched to a gene: 5. The germline CDR1 and CDR2 sequences are MGHRA and YSYEKL.

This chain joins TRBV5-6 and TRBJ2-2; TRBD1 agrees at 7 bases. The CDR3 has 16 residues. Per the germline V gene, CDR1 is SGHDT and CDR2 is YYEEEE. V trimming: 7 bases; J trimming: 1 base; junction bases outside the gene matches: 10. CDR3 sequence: CASRLRTGRNTGELFF. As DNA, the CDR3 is TGTGCCAGCCGACTCCGGACAGGACGGAACACCGGGGAGCTGTTTTTT.

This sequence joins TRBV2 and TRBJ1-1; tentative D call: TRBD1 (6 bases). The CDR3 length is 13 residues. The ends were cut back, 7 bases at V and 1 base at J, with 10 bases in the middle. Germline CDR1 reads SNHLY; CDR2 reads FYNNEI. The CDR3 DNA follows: TGTGCCAGCACTTTGACAGGGAACACTGAAGCTTTCTTT. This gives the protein CASTLTGNTEAFF.

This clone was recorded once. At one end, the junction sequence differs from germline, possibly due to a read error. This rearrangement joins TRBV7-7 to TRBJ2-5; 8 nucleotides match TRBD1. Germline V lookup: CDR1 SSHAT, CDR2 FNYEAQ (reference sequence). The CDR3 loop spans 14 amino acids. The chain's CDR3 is CASSFDRGQETQYF. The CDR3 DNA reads TGTGCTAGCAGCTTCGACAGGGGACAAGAGACCCAGTACTTC.

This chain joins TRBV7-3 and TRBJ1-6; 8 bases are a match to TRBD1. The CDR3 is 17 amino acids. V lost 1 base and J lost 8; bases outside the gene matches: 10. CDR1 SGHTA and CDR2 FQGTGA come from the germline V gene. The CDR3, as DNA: TGTGCCAGCAGCTTAAATGGCCCCGGACAGGGCTATTCACCCCTCCACTTT. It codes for CASSLNGPGQGYSPLHF.

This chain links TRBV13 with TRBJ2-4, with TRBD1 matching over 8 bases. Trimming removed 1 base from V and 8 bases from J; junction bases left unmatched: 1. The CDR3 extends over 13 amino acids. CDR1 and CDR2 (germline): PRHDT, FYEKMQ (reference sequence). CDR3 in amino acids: CASSLDRGDIQYF. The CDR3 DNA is TGTGCCAGCAGCTTAGACAGGGGGGACATTCAGTACTTC.

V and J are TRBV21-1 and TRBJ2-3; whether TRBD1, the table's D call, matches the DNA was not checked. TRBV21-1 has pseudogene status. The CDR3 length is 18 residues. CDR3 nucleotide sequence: TGTGCCAGCAGCCCGAAGCCTGATACCGGGACAGTCACAGATACGCAGTATTTT. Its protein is CASSPKPDTGTVTDTQYF.

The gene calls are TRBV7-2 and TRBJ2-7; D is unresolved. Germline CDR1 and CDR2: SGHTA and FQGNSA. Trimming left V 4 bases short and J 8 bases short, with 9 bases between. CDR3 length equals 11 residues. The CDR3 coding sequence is TGTGCCAGCAGCTCTAATATGCAGCAGTACTTC. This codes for CASSSNMQQYF.

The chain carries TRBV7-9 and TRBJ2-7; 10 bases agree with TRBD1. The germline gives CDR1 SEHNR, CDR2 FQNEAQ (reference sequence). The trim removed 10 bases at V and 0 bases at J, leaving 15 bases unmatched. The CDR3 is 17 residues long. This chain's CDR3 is CAISMGQGPPSSYEQYF. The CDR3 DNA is TGTGCCATCTCCATGGGACAGGGGCCACCAAGCTCCTACGAGCAGTACTTC.

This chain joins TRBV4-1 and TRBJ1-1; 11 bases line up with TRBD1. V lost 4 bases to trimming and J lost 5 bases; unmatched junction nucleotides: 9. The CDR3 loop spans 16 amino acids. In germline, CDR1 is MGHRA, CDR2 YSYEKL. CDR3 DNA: TGCGCCAGCAGCCGGACAGGGGGCGATTCCTATACTGAAGCTTTCTTT. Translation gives CASSRTGGDSYTEAFF.

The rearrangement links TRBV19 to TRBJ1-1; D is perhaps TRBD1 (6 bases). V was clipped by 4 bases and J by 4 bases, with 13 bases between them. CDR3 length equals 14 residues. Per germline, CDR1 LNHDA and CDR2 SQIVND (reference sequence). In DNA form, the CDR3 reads TGTGCCAGTAGTACACAGGGTGTTGGCACTGAAGCTTTCTTT. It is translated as CASSTQGVGTEAFF.

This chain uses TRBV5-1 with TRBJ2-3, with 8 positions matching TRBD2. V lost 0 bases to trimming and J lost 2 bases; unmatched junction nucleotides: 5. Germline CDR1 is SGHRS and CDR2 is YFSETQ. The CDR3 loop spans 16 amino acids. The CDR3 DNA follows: TGCGCCAGCAGCTTGGAGGTAGCGGGACCCACAGATACGCAGTATTTT. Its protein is CASSLEVAGPTDTQYF.

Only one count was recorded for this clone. The CDR3: CSVSDYEQYF. DNA for the CDR3: TGCAGCGTATCAGATTACGAGCAGTACTTC. The chain is built from TRBV29-1 and TRBJ2-7, with no clear D. The length of the CDR3 is 10 residues. V was cut by 6 bases and J by 4 bases, with 7 bases left in between. Germline V gene lookup returns CDR1 SQVTM and CDR2 ANQGSEA.

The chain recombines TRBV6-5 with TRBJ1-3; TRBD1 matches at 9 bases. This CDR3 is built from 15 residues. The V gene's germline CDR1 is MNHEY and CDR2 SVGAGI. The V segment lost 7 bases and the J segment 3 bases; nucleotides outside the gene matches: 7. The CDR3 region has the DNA TGTGCCAGCACCCTACAGGGGGCGCATGGAAACACCATATATTTT. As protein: CASTLQGAHGNTIYF.

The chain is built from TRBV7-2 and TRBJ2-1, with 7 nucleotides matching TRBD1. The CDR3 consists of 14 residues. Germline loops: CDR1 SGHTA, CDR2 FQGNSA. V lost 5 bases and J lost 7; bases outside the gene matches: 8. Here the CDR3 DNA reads TGTGCCAGCAGCCCCCCGACAGGGTGGAATGAGCAGTTCTTC. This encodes CASSPPTGWNEQFF.

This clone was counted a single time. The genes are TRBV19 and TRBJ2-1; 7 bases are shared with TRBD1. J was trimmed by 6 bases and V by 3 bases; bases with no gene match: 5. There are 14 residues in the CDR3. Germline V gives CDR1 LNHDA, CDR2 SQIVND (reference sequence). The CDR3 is CASSIRQGRNEQFF. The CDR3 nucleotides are TGTGCCAGTAGTATCAGACAGGGCCGCAATGAGCAGTTCTTC.

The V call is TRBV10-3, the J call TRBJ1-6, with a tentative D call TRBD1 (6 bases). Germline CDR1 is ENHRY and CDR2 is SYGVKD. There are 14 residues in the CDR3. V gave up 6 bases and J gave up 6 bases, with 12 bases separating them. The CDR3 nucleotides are TGTGCCATCAGAGGGGGGGCCGTTAATTCACCCCTCCACTTT. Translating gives CAIRGGAVNSPLHF.

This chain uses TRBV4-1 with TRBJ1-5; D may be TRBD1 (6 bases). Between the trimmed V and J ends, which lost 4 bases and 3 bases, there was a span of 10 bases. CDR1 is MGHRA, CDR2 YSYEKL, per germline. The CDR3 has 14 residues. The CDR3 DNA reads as TGCGCCAGCAGCCGGACAGCGATCAATCAGCCCCAGCATTTT. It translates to CASSRTAINQPQHF.

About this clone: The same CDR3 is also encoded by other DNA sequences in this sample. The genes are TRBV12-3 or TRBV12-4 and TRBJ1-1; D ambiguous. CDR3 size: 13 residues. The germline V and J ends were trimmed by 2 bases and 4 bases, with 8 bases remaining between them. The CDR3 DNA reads TGTGCCAGCAGTTTAAACGGAGGCACTGAAGCTTTCTTT. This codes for CASSLNGGTEAFF.

CDR3 loop: CASSISYGRGGNQPQHF. CDR3 nucleotides: TGTGCCAGTAGTATCAGCTACGGCAGGGGGGGCAATCAGCCCCAGCATTTT. The chain carries TRBV19 and TRBJ1-5, with 7 bases matching TRBD1. V was clipped by 3 bases and J by 2 bases; unmatched bases: 10. Germline lookup yields CDR1 LNHDA and CDR2 SQIVND (reference sequence). The length of the CDR3 is 17 residues.

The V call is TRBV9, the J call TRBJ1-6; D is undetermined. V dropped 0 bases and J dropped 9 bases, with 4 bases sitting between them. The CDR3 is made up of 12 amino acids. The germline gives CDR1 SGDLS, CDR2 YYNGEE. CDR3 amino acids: CASSVAGSPLHF. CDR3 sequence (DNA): TGTGCCAGCAGCGTAGCGGGTTCACCCCTCCACTTT. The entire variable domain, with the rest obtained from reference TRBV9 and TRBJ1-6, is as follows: DSGVTQTPKHLITATGQRVTLRCSPRSGDLSVYWYQQSLDQGLQFLIQYYNGEERAKGNILERFSAQQFPDLHSELNLSSLELGDSALYFCASSVAGSPLHFGNGTRLTVT.

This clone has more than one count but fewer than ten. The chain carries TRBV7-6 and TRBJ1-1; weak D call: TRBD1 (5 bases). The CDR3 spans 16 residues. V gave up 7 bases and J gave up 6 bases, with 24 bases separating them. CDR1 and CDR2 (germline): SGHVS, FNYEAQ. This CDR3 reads CASTLGLKDKGAEAFF. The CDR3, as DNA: TGTGCCAGCACCCTAGGGTTGAAGGACAAGGGCGCTGAAGCTTTCTTT. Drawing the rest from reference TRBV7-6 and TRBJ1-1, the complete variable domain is GAGVSQSPRYKVTKRGQDVALRCDPISGHVSLYWYRQALGQGPEFLTYFNYEAQQDKSGLPNDRFSAERPEGSISTLTIQRTEQRDSAMYRCASTLGLKDKGAEAFFGQGTRLTVV.

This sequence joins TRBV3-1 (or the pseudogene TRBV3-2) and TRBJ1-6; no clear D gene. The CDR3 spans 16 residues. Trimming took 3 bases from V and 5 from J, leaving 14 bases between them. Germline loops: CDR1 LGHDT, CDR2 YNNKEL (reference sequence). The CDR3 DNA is TGTGCCAGCAGCCACCATGGCGGCGGAAATAATTCACCCCTCCACTTT. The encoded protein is CASSHHGGGNNSPLHF.

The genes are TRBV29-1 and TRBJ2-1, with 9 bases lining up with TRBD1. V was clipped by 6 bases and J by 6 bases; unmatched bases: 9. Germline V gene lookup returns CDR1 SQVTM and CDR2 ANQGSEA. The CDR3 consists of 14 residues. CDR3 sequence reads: CSVGGGQGGNEQFF. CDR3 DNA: TGCAGCGTGGGGGGGGGACAGGGCGGCAATGAGCAGTTCTTC.

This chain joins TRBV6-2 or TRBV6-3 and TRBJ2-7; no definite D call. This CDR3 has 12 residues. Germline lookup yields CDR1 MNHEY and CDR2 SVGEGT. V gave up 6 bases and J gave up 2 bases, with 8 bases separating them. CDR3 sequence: CASSRGTYEQYF. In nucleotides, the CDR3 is TGTGCCAGCAGCCGCGGAACCTACGAGCAGTACTTC.

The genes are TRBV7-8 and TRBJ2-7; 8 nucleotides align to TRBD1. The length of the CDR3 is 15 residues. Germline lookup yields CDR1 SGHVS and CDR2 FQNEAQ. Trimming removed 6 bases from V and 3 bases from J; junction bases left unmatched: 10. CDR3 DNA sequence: TGTGCCAGCAGGCTCGGACAGGGTTTAATCTACGAGCAGTACTTC. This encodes CASRLGQGLIYEQYF.

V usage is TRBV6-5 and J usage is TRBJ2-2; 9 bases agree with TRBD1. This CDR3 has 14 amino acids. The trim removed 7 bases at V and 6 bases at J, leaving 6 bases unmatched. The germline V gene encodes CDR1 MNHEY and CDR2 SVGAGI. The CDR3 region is CASNNRGQAGELFF. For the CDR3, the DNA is TGTGCCAGCAACAACAGGGGGCAGGCCGGGGAGCTGTTTTTT.